This passage covers 14 T cell receptor beta chains from one sample sequenced in a study of T cell repertoires in cytomegalovirus infection. MiXCR was run by TCRdb on the reads, yielding one entry per CDR3 protein. The sample lists about 450,000 distinct CDR3 sequences; approximately 31% were seen once. The sequenced material came from PBMCs. These receptors all stem from a human donor in good health (CMV status not recorded). Some clones in this sample may be carry-over from other donors' samples.

This clonotype appeared many times. The chain employs TRBV7-6 and TRBJ2-7, with D unclear. The CDR3 loop spans 16 amino acids. V was clipped by 4 bases and J by 1 base, with 17 bases between them. CDR1 is SGHVS, CDR2 FNYEAQ, per germline. CDR3 in DNA: TGTGCCAGCAGCTCTAACTTAGGACCAATATCCTACGAGCAGTACTTC. This encodes CASSSNLGPISYEQYF. The full variable domain, in which reference TRBV7-6 and TRBJ2-7 provide the parts outside the CDR3, is GAGVSQSPRYKVTKRGQDVALRCDPISGHVSLYWYRQALGQGPEFLTYFNYEAQQDKSGLPNDRFSAERPEGSISTLTIQRTEQRDSAMYRCASSSNLGPISYEQYFGPGTRLTVT.

Worth noting for this clonotype: A much larger clone sits a single nucleotide away, making a read error possible. CDR3 sequence (DNA): TGTGCCCGCAGCTTGCAAAGCAATCAGCCCCAGCATTTT. It encodes CARSLQSNQPQHF. J is TRBJ1-5 and V is TRBV7-2; D is unclear. CDR3 length: 13 residues. The germline gives CDR1 SGHTA, CDR2 FQGNSA.

This clonotype was picked up a small number of times. This sequence joins TRBV6-5 and TRBJ2-7, with a tentative D call TRBD2 (5 bases). V lost 4 bases and J lost 7, with 14 bases in between. From germline, CDR1 is MNHEY and CDR2 SVGAGI. CDR3 length: 13 amino acids. Here the CDR3 reads CASSFDRGKEQYF. For the CDR3, the DNA is TGTGCCAGCAGTTTTGACCGGGGTAAAGAGCAGTACTTC.

This rearrangement joins TRBV6-2 or TRBV6-3 to TRBJ2-5, with a weak D call TRBD1 (5 bases). From germline, CDR1 is MNHEY and CDR2 SVGEGT. V was clipped by 5 bases and J by 0 bases, with 13 bases between them. The CDR3 is 15 amino acids. The CDR3 loop is CASSGSSGNQETQYF. The DNA for the CDR3 is TGTGCCAGCAGTGGAAGCTCAGGGAACCAAGAGACCCAGTACTTC.

V usage is TRBV27 and J usage is TRBJ2-7, with 7 bases that match TRBD1. With 4 bases clipped from V and 6 bases from J, the junction kept 6 bases outside the gene matches. The CDR3 is 13 amino acids. CDR1 and CDR2 (germline): MNHEY, SMNVEV (reference sequence). CDR3 DNA sequence: TGTGCCAGCAGTTCCTGGACAGGATCCGAGCAGTACTTC. It is translated as CASSSWTGSEQYF.

The chain links TRBV7-9 to TRBJ1-2; D possibly corresponds to TRBD1 (5 bases). V was trimmed by 6 bases and J by 8 bases, leaving 16 bases between them. The germline gives CDR1 SEHNR, CDR2 FQNEAQ (reference sequence). This CDR3 is built from 13 residues. CDR3 protein: CASRTWDFGGYTF. The CDR3 coding sequence is TGTGCCAGCAGGACATGGGACTTTGGAGGCTACACCTTC.

In its sample, this clonotype was seen many times. The chain combines TRBV7-6 with TRBJ2-1, with D maybe TRBD2 (5 bases). Trimming pared 1 base from V and 10 bases from J, leaving 11 bases between. This CDR3 is 13 amino acids long. Germline lookup yields CDR1 SGHVS and CDR2 FNYEAQ. CDR3 DNA: TGTGCCAGCAGCTTAGTGGGGAGCGGCGAGCAGTTCTTC. Amino acid sequence: CASSLVGSGEQFF.

This clonotype has a handful of counts. V and J are TRBV20-1 and TRBJ1-2; 7 bases are shared with TRBD1. Germline CDR1 is DFQATT and CDR2 is SNEGSKA (reference sequence). Losses at the gene ends were 5 bases for V and 8 bases for J; bases not matched to a gene: 8. There are 12 residues in the CDR3. CDR3 in amino acids: CSASDRTHGYTF. The CDR3 DNA sequence: TGCAGTGCTTCGGACAGGACACACGGCTACACCTTC.

At least ten counts were recorded for this clonotype. This chain uses TRBV7-2 with TRBJ2-5; TRBD2 matches 16 bases. This CDR3 is 18 amino acids long. The germline V gene encodes CDR1 SGHTA and CDR2 FQGNSA. Unmatched junction bases numbered 8, after V lost 5 bases and J lost 2 bases. The CDR3 here is CASSLGTSGGARQETQYF. CDR3 nucleotides: TGTGCCAGCAGCCTCGGGACTAGCGGGGGGGCGCGGCAAGAGACCCAGTACTTC.

This clonotype was counted ten times or more. The chain employs TRBV7-6 and TRBJ2-3, with TRBD1 as a possible D gene (7 bases). CDR1 and CDR2 (germline): SGHVS, FNYEAQ. The CDR3 sequence is 15 residues long. The V and J ends lost 3 bases and 4 bases respectively, with 14 bases between them. CDR3 protein: CASSFSQGGADTQYF. CDR3 nucleotide sequence: TGTGCCAGCAGCTTTAGCCAGGGGGGTGCAGATACGCAGTATTTT. The full variable domain, in which reference TRBV7-6 and TRBJ2-3 provide the parts outside the CDR3, is GAGVSQSPRYKVTKRGQDVALRCDPISGHVSLYWYRQALGQGPEFLTYFNYEAQQDKSGLPNDRFSAERPEGSISTLTIQRTEQRDSAMYRCASSFSQGGADTQYFGPGTRLTVL.

The J gene is TRBJ1-1, the V gene TRBV5-4; no reliable D call. This CDR3 has 14 amino acids. Germline values: CDR1 SGHNT, CDR2 YYREEE (reference sequence). The ends were cut back, 1 base at V and 1 base at J, with 8 bases in the middle. The CDR3 loop is CASSLSEENTEAFF. In DNA form, the CDR3 reads TGTGCCAGCAGCTTGTCCGAAGAGAACACTGAAGCTTTCTTT. The variable domain in full, completed from reference TRBV5-4 and TRBJ1-1, reads ETGVTQSPTHLIKTRGQQVTLRCSSQSGHNTVSWYQQALGQGPQFIFQYYREEENGRGNFPPRFSGLQFPNYSSELNVNALELDDSALYLCASSLSEENTEAFFGQGTRLTVV.

This clonotype was seen repeatedly, ten times or more. The chain combines TRBV7-9 with TRBJ2-1, with D perhaps TRBD1 or TRBD2 (5 bases each). CDR3 size: 14 residues. Deletions cut 11 bases from V and 4 bases from J, with 18 bases between. CDR1 is SEHNR, CDR2 FQNEAQ, per germline (reference sequence). The CDR3 reads CAGTIGATYNEQFF. CDR3 DNA: TGTGCCGGGACCATCGGGGCCACGTACAATGAGCAGTTCTTC.

This clonotype occurred a few times. The chain links TRBV7-6 to TRBJ1-6, with D unresolved. Germline CDR1 SGHVS, CDR2 FNYEAQ. Trimming left V 6 bases short and J 7 bases short, with 13 bases between. The CDR3 runs 14 residues. CDR3: CASSMRQDNSPLHF. CDR3 DNA: TGTGCCAGCAGTATGAGACAAGACAATTCACCCCTCCACTTT.

This clonotype was picked up a small number of times. The chain carries TRBV6-5 and TRBJ1-2; possible D gene TRBD1, 6 bases. Germline V CDR1 and CDR2: MNHEY, SVGAGI. The germline V and J ends were trimmed by 2 bases and 6 bases, with 22 bases remaining between them. This CDR3 spans 17 amino acids. The CDR3 region is CASSYTLSYRVVHGYTF. The DNA for the CDR3 is TGTGCCAGCAGTTACACCCTATCCTACAGGGTAGTTCATGGCTACACCTTC.